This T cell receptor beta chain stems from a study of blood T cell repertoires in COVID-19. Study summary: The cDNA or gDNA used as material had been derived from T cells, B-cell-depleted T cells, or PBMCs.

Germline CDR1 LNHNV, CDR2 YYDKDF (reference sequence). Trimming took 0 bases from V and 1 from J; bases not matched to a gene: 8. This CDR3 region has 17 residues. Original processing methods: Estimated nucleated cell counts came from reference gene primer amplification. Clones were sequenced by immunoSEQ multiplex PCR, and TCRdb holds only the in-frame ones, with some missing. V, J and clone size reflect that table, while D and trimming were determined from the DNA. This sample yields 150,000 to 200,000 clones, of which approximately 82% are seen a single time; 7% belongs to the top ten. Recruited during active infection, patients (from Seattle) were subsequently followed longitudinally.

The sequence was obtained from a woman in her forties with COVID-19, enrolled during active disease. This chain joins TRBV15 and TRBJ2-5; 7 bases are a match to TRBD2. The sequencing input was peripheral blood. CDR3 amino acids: CATSRDLSGVGQETQYF. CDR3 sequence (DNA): TGTGCCACCAGCAGAGATTTGAGCGGGGTGGGCCAAGAGACCCAGTACTTC.